A single T cell receptor beta chain is shown here with its context. The CDR3 spans 15 residues. Trimming cost V 1 base and J 3 bases, with 11 bases left between them. Per germline, CDR1 SGHTA and CDR2 FQGNSA. The data stem from a study of technical replicates of blood from four donors. Method: immunoSEQ multiplex PCR; TCRdb's copy keeps in-frame clones and lacks some. Among about 74,000 clones listed, 81% were seen once. Material: PBMCs. The rearrangement uses TRBV7-2 and TRBJ2-3, with D uncertain. The source is a human donor in good health. Some clones in this sample may be carry-over from other donors' samples. CDR3 DNA: TGTGCCAGCAGCTTAGTCCCCTACGTAACAGATACGCAGTATTTT. It translates to CASSLVPYVTDTQYF.